A selection of T cell receptor beta chains follows, all from one sample in a study of blood T cell repertoires in COVID-19. Clones were read by immunoSEQ multiplex PCR, and TCRdb kept only the in-frame ones, dropping some. The sample includes roughly 100,000 clones, over 85% of them seen just once. The specimen was peripheral blood. The receptors here all came from a woman of 80 years or more in a cohort sampled during active COVID-19. Both conserved end residues are part of each CDR3. The order of the fields is J gene, clone size, V gene, D gene, CDR3 protein, CDR3 DNA. A D gene is named only where the DNA matches it firmly. A clone size is listed for some rows: how often the clone was seen (once, few, many), or a class if it is expanded.

>TRBJ2-2|NA|TRBV19|TRBD2
CASRTSGVGTGELFF
TGTGCCAGTAGAACTAGCGGGGTTGGGACCGGGGAGCTGTTTTTT
>TRBJ2-6|NA|TRBV15|NA
CATSTRLSGANVLTF
TGTGCCACCAGCACGAGACTCTCTGGGGCCAACGTCCTGACTTTC
>TRBJ2-7|NA|TRBV7-9|NA
CASSLASNEQYF
TGTGCCAGCAGCTTAGCTAGTAACGAGCAGTACTTC
>TRBJ2-1|NA|TRBV3-1/TRBV3-2|TRBD2
CASSQVGGGAGNEQFF
TGTGCCAGCAGCCAAGTCGGCGGGGGGGCTGGGAATGAGCAGTTCTTC
>TRBJ2-1|once|TRBV25-1|TRBD1
CASKAQGARNEQFF
TGTGCCAGCAAGGCACAGGGGGCGAGGAATGAGCAGTTCTTC
>TRBJ2-7|NA|TRBV5-1|NA
CASSLARDNAEQYF
TGCGCCAGCAGCTTGGCCAGGGATAACGCGGAGCAGTACTTC
>TRBJ2-7|NA|TRBV28|NA
CASETPFSYEQYF
TGTGCCAGCGAGACACCTTTCTCCTACGAGCAGTACTTC
>TRBJ2-7|NA|TRBV29-1|TRBD2
CSVGAGGSYEQYF
TGCAGCGTTGGGGCGGGGGGATCCTACGAGCAGTACTTC
>TRBJ1-2|NA|TRBV28|TRBD1
CASSLGQLGYTF
TGTGCCAGCAGTTTGGGACAGTTGGGCTACACCTTC
>TRBJ2-7|NA|TRBV9|TRBD1
CASSVVPDREQYF
TGTGCCAGCAGCGTAGTACCGGACAGGGAGCAGTACTTC
>TRBJ1-2|few|TRBV4-1|TRBD1
CASSQGGGQGIYGYTF
TGCGCCAGCAGCCAGGGGGGGGGACAGGGGATATATGGCTACACCTTC
>TRBJ2-5|NA|TRBV10-3|TRBD1
CAISGPLGQGGETQYF
TGTGCCATCAGTGGGCCGCTTGGACAGGGGGGAGAGACCCAGTACTTC
>TRBJ2-1|NA|TRBV3-1/TRBV3-2|TRBD2
CASSQDPSGGGHSEQFF
TGTGCCAGCAGCCAAGATCCCAGCGGGGGCGGACACAGTGAGCAGTTCTTC
>TRBJ2-2|NA|TRBV24-1|TRBD2
CATAGGNTGELFF
TGTGCCACCGCGGGGGGGAACACCGGGGAGCTGTTTTTT
>TRBJ2-1|once|TRBV5-6|TRBD1
CASNPTGTGNNEQFF
TGTGCCAGCAACCCTACCGGGACAGGGAACAATGAGCAGTTCTTC
>TRBJ2-1|NA|TRBV7-9|TRBD2
CASLLAGGNQFF
TGTGCCAGCCTCTTAGCGGGAGGGAACCAGTTCTTC
>TRBJ1-1|NA|TRBV12-2|NA
CAWRGMNTEAFF
TGTGCGTGGAGGGGAATGAACACTGAAGCTTTCTTT
>TRBJ2-1|NA|TRBV12-3/TRBV12-4|TRBD1
CASSRQGPNEQFF
TGTGCCAGCAGCCGACAGGGGCCCAATGAGCAGTTCTTC
>TRBJ1-2|once|TRBV19|NA
CASSVSTVYGYTF
TGTGCCAGTAGTGTATCGACAGTCTATGGCTACACCTTC
>TRBJ2-2|NA|TRBV27|NA
CASRRTGSNTGELFF
TGTGCCAGCAGACGTACAGGTTCGAACACCGGGGAGCTGTTTTTT
>TRBJ1-2|NA|TRBV9|TRBD1
CASSVGTGEYGYTF
TGTGCCAGCAGCGTGGGGACAGGCGAATATGGCTACACCTTC
>TRBJ1-6|NA|TRBV24-1|NA
CATSEANSPLHF
TGTGCCACCAGTGAGGCTAATTCACCCCTCCACTTT
>TRBJ2-7|NA|TRBV7-6|TRBD1
CASSSYGTGKDEQYF
TGTGCCAGCAGCTCCTACGGGACAGGGAAGGACGAGCAGTACTTC
>TRBJ1-1|NA|TRBV7-9|TRBD1
CASSQPGTGGSTEAFF
TGTGCCAGCAGCCAACCCGGTACAGGGGGCTCCACTGAAGCTTTCTTT
>TRBJ1-6|NA|TRBV6-5|NA
CASSYSPNSPLHF
TGTGCCAGCAGTTACTCCCCGAATTCACCCCTCCACTTT
>TRBJ1-1|NA|TRBV18|NA
CASSPRGGDTEAFF
TGTGCCAGCTCACCACGCGGCGGGGACACTGAAGCTTTCTTT
>TRBJ1-6|NA|TRBV18|TRBD1
CASSLTGGDSPLHF
TGTGCCAGCTCACTGACAGGGGGAGATTCACCCCTCCACTTT
>TRBJ1-1|few|TRBV3-1/TRBV3-2|NA
CASSQGTGVPPMNTEAFF
TGTGCCAGCAGCCAAGGAACAGGTGTACCCCCCATGAACACTGAAGCTTTCTTT
>TRBJ2-5|NA|TRBV6-5|TRBD2
CASSQREVETQYF
TGTGCCAGCAGCCAGCGGGAAGTAGAGACCCAGTACTTC
>TRBJ2-1|NA|TRBV4-1|NA
CASSLSRLAGANNEQFF
TGCGCCAGCAGCCTATCCCGATTGGCGGGGGCAAACAATGAGCAGTTCTTC
>TRBJ2-1|few|TRBV29-1|TRBD2
CSVELSGRTHEQFF
TGCAGCGTTGAATTGAGCGGGAGGACTCATGAGCAGTTCTTC
>TRBJ2-3|NA|TRBV28|TRBD2
CASSSQRGLTDTQYF
TGTGCCAGCAGTTCTCAGCGGGGGTTAACAGATACGCAGTATTTT
>TRBJ2-6|NA|TRBV28|NA
CASSSGGSGANVLTF
TGTGCCAGCAGTTCCGGGGGTTCTGGGGCCAACGTCCTGACTTTC
>TRBJ2-1|NA|TRBV7-2|NA
CASSRWAAETVDEQFF
TGTGCCAGCAGCCGCTGGGCAGCGGAGACGGTCGATGAGCAGTTCTTC
>TRBJ2-7|NA|TRBV5-4|TRBD2
CASRSSGGPTTYEQYF
TGTGCCAGCAGGTCTAGCGGGGGACCCACGACCTACGAGCAGTACTTC
>TRBJ2-1|NA|TRBV11-3|TRBD2
CASSWGLAGGTDEQFF
TGTGCCAGCAGCTGGGGACTAGCGGGAGGGACGGATGAGCAGTTCTTC
>TRBJ2-5|NA|TRBV28|TRBD1
CASRTPGQGKETQYF
TGTGCCAGCAGGACACCGGGACAGGGGAAAGAGACCCAGTACTTC
>TRBJ1-4|NA|TRBV5-1|NA
CASSSGLSAELFF
TGCGCCAGCAGCTCAGGACTATCCGCCGAACTGTTTTTT
>TRBJ1-2|NA|TRBV6-6|TRBD1
CASSYLRGGQPYGYTF
TGTGCCAGCAGTTACCTGCGAGGGGGACAGCCTTATGGCTACACCTTC
>TRBJ2-5|NA|TRBV7-9|TRBD1
CASGQDRGPQETQYF
TGTGCCAGCGGCCAAGACAGGGGGCCCCAAGAGACCCAGTACTTC
>TRBJ1-2|once|TRBV5-6|NA
CASSLRWGLGYTF
TGTGCCAGCAGCTTGAGGTGGGGGCTAGGCTACACCTTC
>TRBJ2-1|NA|TRBV7-9|TRBD2
CASSPRPAGGGEQFF
TGTGCCAGCAGCCCCCGTCCAGCGGGGGGGGGTGAGCAGTTCTTC
>TRBJ2-7|NA|TRBV6-5|NA
CASSQNRDFAHLHF
TGTGCCAGCAGTCAAAACCGGGACTTCGCTCACTTACACTTC
>TRBJ2-2|NA|TRBV7-2|TRBD2
CASNRLAGSNTGELFF
TGTGCCAGCAATCGATTAGCGGGGTCAAACACCGGGGAGCTGTTTTTT
>TRBJ2-3|NA|TRBV24-1|TRBD1
CAIRQGNTDTQYF
TGTGCCATACGACAGGGTAACACAGATACGCAGTATTTT
>TRBJ1-2|NA|TRBV4-1|TRBD1
CASSPPGQGAYGYTF
TGCGCCAGCAGCCCACCGGGACAGGGAGCCTATGGCTACACCTTC